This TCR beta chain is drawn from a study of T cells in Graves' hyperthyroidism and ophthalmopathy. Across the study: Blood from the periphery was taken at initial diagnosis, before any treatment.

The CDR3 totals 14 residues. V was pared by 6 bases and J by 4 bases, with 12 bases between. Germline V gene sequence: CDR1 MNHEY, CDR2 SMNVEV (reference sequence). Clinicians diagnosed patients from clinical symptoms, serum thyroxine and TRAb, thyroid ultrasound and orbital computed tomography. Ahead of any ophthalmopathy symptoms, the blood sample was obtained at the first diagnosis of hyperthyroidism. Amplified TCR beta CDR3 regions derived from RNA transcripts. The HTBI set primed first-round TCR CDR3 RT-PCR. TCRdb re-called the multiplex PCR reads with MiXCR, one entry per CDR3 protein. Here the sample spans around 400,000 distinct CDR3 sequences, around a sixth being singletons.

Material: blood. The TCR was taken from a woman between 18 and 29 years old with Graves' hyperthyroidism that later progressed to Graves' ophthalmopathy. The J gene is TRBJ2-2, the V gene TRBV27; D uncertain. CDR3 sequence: CASSTTGRTGELFF. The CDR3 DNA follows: TGTGCCAGCAGCACGACCGGGCGCACCGGGGAGCTGTTTTTT.